In this sample, the clone carrying this TCR beta chain turned up a few times. V was clipped by 8 bases and J by 0 bases, with 15 bases between them. The CDR3 contains 14 residues. Germline V gene sequence: CDR1 SQVTM, CDR2 ANQGSEA. Repertoires were generated with immunoSEQ multiplex PCR, while TCRdb's copy carries only in-frame clones and drops some. This sample carries approximately 35,000 clones, 91% of them seen once, and the ten largest clones take 2.5% to 3%. The source of the sample is a study of T cell changes during pregnancy in multiple sclerosis. Sequencing used CD4+ T cells from peripheral blood mononuclear cells, obtained in the third trimester of pregnancy. The receptor was derived from a female donor in good health, enrolled as a control in a pregnancy study. The chain combines TRBV29-1 with TRBJ2-3; D is perhaps TRBD2 (5 bases). CDR3 region: CSPQSGSSTDTQYF. CDR3 nucleotides: TGCAGCCCCCAGTCGGGATCTAGCACAGATACGCAGTATTTT.